The 27 T cell receptor beta chains presented below share a single source sample, sequenced in a study of shared clonotypes between healthy human individuals. Naive-designated CD8 cells lacked CD45RO, were positively enriched for CCR7, and omitted terminally differentiated effector memory CD45RA+ cells. Repertoires were generated with immunoSEQ multiplex PCR, while TCRdb's copy carries only in-frame clones and drops some. In the table there are hundreds of thousands of clones, over 95% of which are singletons. The specimen was naive CD8+ T cells sorted from blood. The receptors were sampled from a woman in her 30s in good health.

The J gene is TRBJ1-1, the V gene TRBV5-1, with D perhaps matching TRBD1 (6 bases). Germline V gene sequence: CDR1 SGHRS, CDR2 YFSETQ. CDR3 length: 14 residues. Deletions cut 3 bases from V and 4 bases from J, with 13 bases between. The CDR3 DNA follows: TGCGCCAGCAGCTGGGGGGCGCGGCCCACTGAAGCTTTCTTT. This codes for CASSWGARPTEAFF. Full variable domain (outside the CDR3, taken from reference TRBV5-1 and TRBJ1-1): KAGVTQTPRYLIKTRGQQVTLSCSPISGHRSVSWYQQTPGQGLQFLFEYFSETQRNKGNFPGRFSGRQFSNSRSEMNVSTLELGDSALYLCASSWGARPTEAFFGQGTRLTVV.

About this clone itself: Other nucleotide sequences in the sample specify the same CDR3. The gene calls are TRBV28 and TRBJ2-7, with D unresolved. Trimming pared 3 bases from V and 2 bases from J, leaving 5 bases between. Germline V CDR1 and CDR2: MDHEN, SYDVKM. This CDR3 is 12 amino acids long. In DNA form, the CDR3 reads TGTGCCAGCAGTTTCGTGGCCTACGAGCAGTACTTC. Translated, it gives CASSFVAYEQYF.

The chain joins TRBV6-5 to TRBJ2-1; 10 bases match TRBD2. Trimming cost V 3 bases and J 4 bases; bases outside gene matches: 3. The CDR3 runs to 15 residues. Germline CDR1 MNHEY, CDR2 SVGAGI. DNA of the CDR3: TGTGCCAGCAGTTATGGACTAGCGGATTACAATGAGCAGTTCTTC. The encoded protein is CASSYGLADYNEQFF.

This clone was detected once. The genes are TRBV19 and TRBJ2-2, with 10 bases fitting TRBD2. Trimming at V came to 5 bases and at J to 4 bases, leaving 10 bases not matched to a gene. This CDR3 comprises 17 residues. Germline V CDR1 and CDR2: LNHDA, SQIVND (reference sequence). Written as DNA, the CDR3 is TGTGCCAGTAGTCACCCCGAAGCGGGAGGGGGCACCGGGGAGCTGTTTTTT. Its translation is CASSHPEAGGGTGELFF.

This sequence joins TRBV13 and TRBJ2-1; the match to TRBD2 covers 8 bases. V was clipped by 5 bases and J by 8 bases; unmatched bases: 11. The V gene's germline CDR1 is PRHDT and CDR2 FYEKMQ (reference sequence). This CDR3 is 15 amino acids long. This CDR3 reads CASSQLADSFDEQFF. Here the CDR3 DNA reads TGTGCCAGCAGCCAACTAGCGGATTCCTTTGATGAGCAGTTCTTC.

The J gene is TRBJ1-4, the V gene TRBV28; D is perhaps TRBD1 (6 bases). The CDR3 covers 15 residues. Trimming shortened V by 6 bases and J by 8 bases, and 19 bases separated the two germline ends. The germline V gene has CDR1 MDHEN and CDR2 SYDVKM. CDR3 loop: CASRAPLGGQEKLFF. CDR3 in DNA: TGTGCCAGCAGGGCCCCCCTAGGGGGGCAAGAAAAACTGTTTTTT.

CDR3 DNA: TGTGCCAGCAGTTCCGGGACAGGGATGGCTGAAGCTTTCTTT. Amino acids: CASSSGTGMAEAFF. The chain combines TRBV28 with TRBJ1-1; 9 bases match TRBD1. The V and J ends lost 4 bases and 6 bases, in that order; junction bases with no gene match: 6. The CDR3 spans 14 residues. CDR1 MDHEN and CDR2 SYDVKM come from the germline V gene.

This clone has a single count. This chain connects TRBV11-3 to TRBJ2-5; D not certain. The V and J ends lost 3 bases and 5 bases respectively, with 10 bases between them. This CDR3 is 13 amino acids long. Germline V gives CDR1 SGHNT, CDR2 YENEEA. Here the CDR3 DNA reads TGTGCCAGCAGCTTCAGCGTTCGGGAGACCCAGTACTTC. Protein sequence: CASSFSVRETQYF.

V and J are TRBV7-7 and TRBJ2-3; 9 bases align to TRBD1. The V gene's germline CDR1 is SSHAT and CDR2 FNYEAQ (reference sequence). Trimming cost V 2 bases and J 2 bases; bases outside gene matches: 2. This CDR3 has 15 amino acids. CDR3 sequence (DNA): TGTGCCAGCAGCTTAAGGACAGGGGTCACAGATACGCAGTATTTT. It yields the protein CASSLRTGVTDTQYF.

The chain links TRBV7-8 to TRBJ1-1, with 9 positions matching TRBD1. This CDR3 has 17 residues. Germline values: CDR1 SGHVS, CDR2 FQNEAQ. V dropped 5 bases and J dropped 1; count of bases not matched to a gene: 11. Here the CDR3 DNA reads TGTGCCAGCAGCCCTAGGGGGGACAGGGAGAGGAACACTGAAGCTTTCTTT. Protein sequence: CASSPRGDRERNTEAFF.

The CDR3 coding sequence is TGTGCCAGCAGCTATTTAGGGACCGAGACCTACGAGCAGTACTTC. This sequence encodes CASSYLGTETYEQYF. The rearrangement joins TRBV5-6 to TRBJ2-7, with D perhaps given as TRBD1 or TRBD2 (5 bases each). The germline V and J ends were trimmed by 3 bases and 2 bases, with 15 bases remaining between them. CDR1 and CDR2 (germline): SGHDT, YYEEEE. The CDR3 runs 15 residues.

V gene TRBV14 combines with J gene TRBJ2-3, with unresolved D. Looked up from germline, CDR1 is SGHDN and CDR2 is FVKESK. The CDR3 runs 13 residues. The V gene lost 1 base and the J gene lost 6 bases, with 8 bases spanning the gap. The CDR3 sequence is CASSQVMGDTQYF. The CDR3 region has the DNA TGTGCCAGCAGCCAAGTTATGGGGGATACGCAGTATTTT.

V and J are TRBV19 and TRBJ2-7, with D perhaps assigned TRBD1 or TRBD2 (5 bases each). With 1 base removed from V and 2 bases from J, the gap between germline ends came to 15 bases. CDR3 size: 16 residues. Germline CDR1 is LNHDA and CDR2 is SQIVND (reference sequence). DNA for the CDR3: TGTGCCAGTAGTATAGTGGGGGAAAGTAGGACCTACGAGCAGTACTTC. Encoded protein: CASSIVGESRTYEQYF.

The chain recombines TRBV7-9 with TRBJ2-7; D is perhaps TRBD2 (6 bases). V was trimmed by 4 bases and J by 3 bases, leaving 16 bases between them. The CDR3 runs 15 residues. Germline-derived CDR1 and CDR2 are SEHNR and FQNEAQ (reference sequence). The CDR3 region has the DNA TGTGCCAGCAGCTCCTCCGGGACTCCATACTACGAGCAGTACTTC. Protein product: CASSSSGTPYYEQYF. The whole variable domain, filled in from reference TRBV7-9 and TRBJ2-7, reads DTGVSQNPRHKITKRGQNVTFRCDPISEHNRLYWYRQTLGQGPEFLTYFQNEAQLEKSRLLSDRFSAERPKGSFSTLEIQRTEQGDSAMYLCASSSSGTPYYEQYFGPGTRLTVT.

The chain employs TRBV11-2 and TRBJ1-1, with unresolved D. Germline V gives CDR1 SGHAT, CDR2 FQNNGV. This CDR3 has 13 amino acids. The germline V and J ends were trimmed by 7 bases and 6 bases, with 15 bases remaining between them. CDR3 region: CASNPPRVPEAFF. The CDR3 coding sequence is TGTGCCAGCAACCCCCCTCGGGTCCCTGAAGCTTTCTTT.

The chain has TRBV2 and TRBJ2-7; possible D gene TRBD2, 5 bases. This CDR3 has 16 amino acids. The germline V gene has CDR1 SNHLY and CDR2 FYNNEI. The V end lost 5 bases, the J end lost 1 base, and 18 bases lay between the germline ends. In nucleotides, the CDR3 is TGTGCCAGCAGTCCTTCAGCCGGGAAAGGGTCCTACGAGCAGTACTTC. As protein: CASSPSAGKGSYEQYF.

V and J are TRBV7-3 and TRBJ2-1, with D possibly TRBD1 on 6 matching bases. V dropped 5 bases and J dropped 10 bases, with 12 bases sitting between them. This CDR3 has 12 residues. Germline V gene data show CDR1 as SGHTA and CDR2 as FQGTGA. In nucleotides, the CDR3 is TGTGCCAGCAGCCCAGAGGGGACAGAGCAGTTCTTC. Translation gives CASSPEGTEQFF. The full variable domain, completed using reference TRBV7-3 and TRBJ2-1, is GAGVSQTPSNKVTEKGKYVELRCDPISGHTALYWYRQSLGQGPEFLIYFQGTGAADDSGLPNDRFFAVRPEGSVSTLKIQRTERGDSAVYLCASSPEGTEQFFGPGTRLTVL.

This chain links TRBV5-6 with TRBJ1-4; possible D gene TRBD1, 6 bases. The CDR3 is 18 amino acids. CDR1 and CDR2 (germline): SGHDT, YYEEEE. Trimming left V 0 bases short and J 5 bases short, with 20 bases between. The CDR3, as DNA: TGTGCCAGCAGCTTGGCCCGGGGGGCCTCAATCCGAAATGAAAAACTGTTTTTT. Translated: CASSLARGASIRNEKLFF. The entire variable domain, with the rest obtained from reference TRBV5-6 and TRBJ1-4, is as follows: DAGVTQSPTHLIKTRGQQVTLRCSPKSGHDTVSWYQQALGQGPQFIFQYYEEEERQRGNFPDRFSGHQFPNYSSELNVNALLLGDSALYLCASSLARGASIRNEKLFFGSGTQLSVL.

The V gene is TRBV27, the J gene TRBJ2-3; the match to TRBD2 covers 8 bases. The CDR3 spans 18 residues. Germline CDR1 MNHEY, CDR2 SMNVEV (reference sequence). Losses at the gene ends were 6 bases for V and 6 bases for J; bases not matched to a gene: 20. Here the CDR3 reads CASSTSSGGANGEDTQYF. The CDR3 DNA is TGTGCCAGCAGCACCTCCTCGGGGGGGGCTAATGGGGAGGATACGCAGTATTTT.

The chain is built from TRBV9 and TRBJ1-1, with TRBD1 identical over 11 bases. The CDR3 consists of 15 residues. The ends lost 3 bases at V and 2 bases at J; junction bases unmatched: 3. Germline V gives CDR1 SGDLS, CDR2 YYNGEE. The CDR3 DNA is TGTGCCAGCAGCGCGGGACAGGGGGGAAACACTGAAGCTTTCTTT. Translating gives CASSAGQGGNTEAFF.

The chain is built from TRBV19 and TRBJ2-7; D perhaps matches TRBD2 (6 bases). The CDR3 contains 15 residues. V was pared by 3 bases and J by 4 bases, with 16 bases between. Germline CDR1 and CDR2: LNHDA and SQIVND (reference sequence). CDR3: CASSIMGGSVYEQYF. In nucleotides, the CDR3 is TGTGCCAGTAGTATCATGGGGGGTAGCGTGTACGAGCAGTACTTC.

Here the CDR3 DNA reads TGTGCCAGCAGCGGAATAACTAGCTCAGATACGCAGTATTTT. Amino acids: CASSGITSSDTQYF. J is TRBJ2-3 and V is TRBV9; the D gene is possibly TRBD2 (6 bases). Germline-derived CDR1 and CDR2 are SGDLS and YYNGEE. With 3 bases removed from V and 4 bases from J, the gap between germline ends came to 12 bases. This CDR3 contains 14 residues.

The rearrangement joins TRBV11-2 to TRBJ2-7; the match to TRBD2 covers 7 bases. V dropped 5 bases and J dropped 6; count of bases not matched to a gene: 10. The length of the CDR3 is 14 residues. Germline V gene lookup returns CDR1 SGHAT and CDR2 FQNNGV. The CDR3 DNA reads as TGTGCCAGCAGCCCCCGGGGAGGGTTTTCCGAGCAGTACTTC. This encodes CASSPRGGFSEQYF. The whole variable domain, remainder taken from reference TRBV11-2 and TRBJ2-7, is EAGVAQSPRYKIIEKRQSVAFWCNPISGHATLYWYQQILGQGPKLLIQFQNNGVVDDSQLPKDRFSAERLKGVDSTLKIQPAKLEDSAVYLCASSPRGGFSEQYFGPGTRLTVT.

This clone was seen only once. J is TRBJ2-7 and V is TRBV7-2, with a possible D match to TRBD2 (6 bases). V was cut by 1 base and J by 0 bases, with 22 bases left in between. The CDR3 is made up of 19 amino acids. From germline, CDR1 is SGHTA and CDR2 FQGNSA. The DNA of the CDR3 is TGTGCCAGCAGCTTAGAGGTGGTCTGGCTAGCCGGGAGCTCCTACGAGCAGTACTTC. As protein: CASSLEVVWLAGSSYEQYF.

CDR3 in DNA: TGTGCCAGCAACTCAGGGGTTGGGGGCACAGATACGCAGTATTTT. It is translated as CASNSGVGGTDTQYF. The chain employs TRBV6-1 and TRBJ2-3, with D perhaps TRBD1 (6 bases). The V end was cut by 7 bases, the J end by 1 base, with 15 bases between. In germline, CDR1 is MNHNS, CDR2 SASEGT. The length of the CDR3 is 15 residues.

The genes are TRBV29-1 and TRBJ1-1; D not certain. Looked up from germline, CDR1 is SQVTM and CDR2 is ANQGSEA. This CDR3 contains 12 residues. Between the trimmed V and J ends, which lost 6 bases and 3 bases, there was a span of 11 bases. The CDR3 spells CSVSGFDTEAFF. The DNA of the CDR3 is TGCAGCGTCTCGGGTTTTGACACTGAAGCTTTCTTT. Drawing the rest from reference TRBV29-1 and TRBJ1-1, the complete variable domain is SAVISQKPSRDICQRGTSLTIQCQVDSQVTMMFWYRQQPGQSLTLIATANQGSEATYESGFVIDKFPISRPNLTFSTLTVSNMSPEDSSIYLCSVSGFDTEAFFGQGTRLTVV.

The chain uses TRBV11-2 and TRBJ1-1, with 8 bases aligning to TRBD1. J lost 7 bases, V lost 5 bases, and 9 bases had no gene match. The CDR3 spans 14 residues. The V gene's germline CDR1 is SGHAT and CDR2 FQNNGV. CDR3 residues: CASSRPGGLSEAFF. Written as DNA, the CDR3 is TGTGCCAGCAGCCGCCCAGGGGGCTTGAGTGAAGCTTTCTTT.